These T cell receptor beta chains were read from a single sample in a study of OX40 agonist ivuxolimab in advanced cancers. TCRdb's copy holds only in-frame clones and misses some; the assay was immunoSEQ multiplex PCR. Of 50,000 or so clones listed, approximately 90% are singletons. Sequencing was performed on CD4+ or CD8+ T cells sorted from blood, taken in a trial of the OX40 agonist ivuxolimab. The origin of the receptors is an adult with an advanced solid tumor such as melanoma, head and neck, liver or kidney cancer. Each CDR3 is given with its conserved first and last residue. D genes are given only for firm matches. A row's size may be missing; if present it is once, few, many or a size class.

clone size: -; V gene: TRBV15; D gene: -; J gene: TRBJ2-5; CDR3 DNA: TGTGCCACCAGCAGAGAGCGTAGCGTCCAAGAGACCCAGTACTTC; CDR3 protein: CATSRERSVQETQYF
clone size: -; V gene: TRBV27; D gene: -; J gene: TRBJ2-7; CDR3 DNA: TGTGCCAGCAGTTTTGTGGGAAACGAGCAGTACTTC; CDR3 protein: CASSFVGNEQYF
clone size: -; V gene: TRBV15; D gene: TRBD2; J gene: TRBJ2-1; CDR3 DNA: TGTGCCACCAGCGGCCGGGGGGGCCTTAATGAGCAGTTCTTC; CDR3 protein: CATSGRGGLNEQFF
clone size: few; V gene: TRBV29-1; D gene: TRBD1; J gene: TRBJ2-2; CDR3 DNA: TGCAGCGTTGACCCGGGACAGACGAACACCGGGGAGCTGTTTTTT; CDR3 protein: CSVDPGQTNTGELFF
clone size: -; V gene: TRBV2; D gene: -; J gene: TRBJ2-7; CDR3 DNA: TGTGCCAGCAGGCTAGTAGTGACCGAGCAGTACTTC; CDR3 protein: CASRLVVTEQYF
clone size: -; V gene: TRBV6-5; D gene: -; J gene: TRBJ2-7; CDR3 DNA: TGTGCCAGCAGTTACTCAACAGCCTACTACGAGCAGTACTTC; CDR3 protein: CASSYSTAYYEQYF
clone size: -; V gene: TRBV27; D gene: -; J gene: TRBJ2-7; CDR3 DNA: TGTGCCAGCAGTTTATCCTCTGGGGTACTTGACTACGAGCAGTACTTC; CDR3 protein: CASSLSSGVLDYEQYF
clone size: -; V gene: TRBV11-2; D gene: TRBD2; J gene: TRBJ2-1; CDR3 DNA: TGTGCCAGCGGAAGCGGGGGGGCTGCGAATGAGCAGTTCTTC; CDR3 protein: CASGSGGAANEQFF
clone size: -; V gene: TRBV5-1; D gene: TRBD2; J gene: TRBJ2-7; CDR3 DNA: TGCGCCAGCAGCTTAGACACTAGCGGGGTCCCTGGAGGGCAGTACTTC; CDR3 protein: CASSLDTSGVPGGQYF
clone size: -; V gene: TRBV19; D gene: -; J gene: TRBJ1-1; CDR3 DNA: TGTGCTACTATCTGGGGGAACACTGAAGCTTTCTTT; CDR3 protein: CATIWGNTEAFF
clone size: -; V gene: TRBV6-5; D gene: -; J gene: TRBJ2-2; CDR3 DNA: TGTGCCAGCAGAGGGGCCGGGGAGCTGTTTTTT; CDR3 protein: CASRGAGELFF
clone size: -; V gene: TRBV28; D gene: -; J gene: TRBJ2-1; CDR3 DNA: TGTGCCAGCACCCTAGGTAATGAGCAGTTCTTC; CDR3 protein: CASTLGNEQFF
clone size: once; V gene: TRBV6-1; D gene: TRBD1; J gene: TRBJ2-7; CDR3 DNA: TGTGCCAGCTGGACAGGGTCCCACGAGCAGTACTTC; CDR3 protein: CASWTGSHEQYF
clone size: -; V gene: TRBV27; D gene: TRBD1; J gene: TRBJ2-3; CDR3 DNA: TGTGCCAGCAAACCCGGGACAGGGATCACAGATACGCAGTATTTT; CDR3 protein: CASKPGTGITDTQYF
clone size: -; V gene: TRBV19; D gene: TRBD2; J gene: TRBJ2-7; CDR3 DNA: TGTGCCAGTAGAGGATTACTAGCGGGAGAGAACGAGCAGTACTTC; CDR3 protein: CASRGLLAGENEQYF
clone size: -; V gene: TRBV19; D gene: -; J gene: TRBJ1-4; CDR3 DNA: TGTGCCAGTACCACAGGGAGGTGGGAAAAACTGTTTTTT; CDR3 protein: CASTTGRWEKLFF
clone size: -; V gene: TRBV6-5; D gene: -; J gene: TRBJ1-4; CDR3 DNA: TGTGCCAGCAGTTCCTTAGGAGGGCTTGGCGAAAAACTGTTTTTT; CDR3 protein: CASSSLGGLGEKLFF
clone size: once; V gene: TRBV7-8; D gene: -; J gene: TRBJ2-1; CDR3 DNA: TGTGCCAGCAGCTTAGATCTCCTAGCTGTGTACAATGAGCAGTTCTTC; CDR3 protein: CASSLDLLAVYNEQFF
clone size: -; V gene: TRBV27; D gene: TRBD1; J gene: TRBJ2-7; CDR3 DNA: TGTGCCAGCAGTTTAGTGGGACAGGGCCACGAGCAGTACTTC; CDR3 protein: CASSLVGQGHEQYF
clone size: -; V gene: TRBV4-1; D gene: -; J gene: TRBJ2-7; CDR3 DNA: TGCGCCAGCAGCCAAGAAACCCGGGAGTTCGACGAGCAGTACTTC; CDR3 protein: CASSQETREFDEQYF
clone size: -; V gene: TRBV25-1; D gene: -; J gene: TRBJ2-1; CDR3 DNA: TGTGCCAGCAGTGATCGACACTACAATGAGCAGTTCTTC; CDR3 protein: CASSDRHYNEQFF
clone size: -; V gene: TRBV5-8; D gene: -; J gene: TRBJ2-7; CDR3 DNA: TGTGCCAGCAGCCCCGCACCCTCCGCCTACGAGCAGTACTTC; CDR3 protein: CASSPAPSAYEQYF
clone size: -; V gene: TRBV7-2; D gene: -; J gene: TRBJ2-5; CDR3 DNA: TGTGCCAGCAGCTTAGTGGCAGGGGCTGGGGAGACCCAGTACTTC; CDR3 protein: CASSLVAGAGETQYF
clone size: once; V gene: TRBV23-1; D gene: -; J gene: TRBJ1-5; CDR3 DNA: TGCGCCAGCAGTCAAAAACCTCGACAGCCGAACCAGCCCCAGCATTTT; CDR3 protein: CASSQKPRQPNQPQHF
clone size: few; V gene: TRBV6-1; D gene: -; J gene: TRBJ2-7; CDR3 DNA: TGTGCCAGCACCTCCAGGGCAGGGTTCGAGGAGCAGTACTTC; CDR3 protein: CASTSRAGFEEQYF
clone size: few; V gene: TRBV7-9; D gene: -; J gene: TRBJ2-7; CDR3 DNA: TGTGCCAGCAGCTTAAGTGATTACGAGCAGTACTTC; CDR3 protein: CASSLSDYEQYF
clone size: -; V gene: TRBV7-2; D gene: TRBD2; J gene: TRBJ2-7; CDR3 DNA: TGTGCCAGCAGCTACGGACTAGCGGGAGGGCCGAGGCCCTACGAGCAGTACTTC; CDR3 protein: CASSYGLAGGPRPYEQYF
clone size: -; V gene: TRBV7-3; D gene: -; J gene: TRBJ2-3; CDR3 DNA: TGTGCCAGCAGCTCAGGGGTGAGGGGCGGGACTCAGACAGATACGCAGTATTTT; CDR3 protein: CASSSGVRGGTQTDTQYF
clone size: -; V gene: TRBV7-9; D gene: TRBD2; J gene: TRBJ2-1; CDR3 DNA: TGTGCCAGCAGCGGGACTAGCGGCCATGCTGAGCAGTTCTTC; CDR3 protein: CASSGTSGHAEQFF
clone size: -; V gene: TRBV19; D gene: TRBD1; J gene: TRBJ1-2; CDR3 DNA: TGTGCCAGTAGTATAGGGGACAGGGGAGGCGGCTACACCTTC; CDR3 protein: CASSIGDRGGGYTF
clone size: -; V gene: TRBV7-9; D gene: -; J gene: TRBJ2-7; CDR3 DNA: TGTGCCAGCAGCTTAGGGGTCTACGAGCAGTACTTC; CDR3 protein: CASSLGVYEQYF
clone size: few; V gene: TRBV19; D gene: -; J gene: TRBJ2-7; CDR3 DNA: TGTGCCAGTACCGCCGGGCTAGGGTTGGCCTACGAGCAGTACTTC; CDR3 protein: CASTAGLGLAYEQYF
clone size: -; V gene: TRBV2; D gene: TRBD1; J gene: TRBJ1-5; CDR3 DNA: TGTGCCAGCAGTGCGTCAGGGGGTTTTAATCAGCCCCAGCATTTT; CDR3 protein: CASSASGGFNQPQHF
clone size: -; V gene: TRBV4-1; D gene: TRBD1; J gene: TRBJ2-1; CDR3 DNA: TGCGCCAGCAGCCAAGACCGCCGGGACAGCTCCTACAATGAGCAGTTCTTC; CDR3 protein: CASSQDRRDSSYNEQFF
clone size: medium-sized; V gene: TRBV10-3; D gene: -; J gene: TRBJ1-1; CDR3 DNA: TGTGCCATCAGTGATGGGGGAGGACTGAACACTGAAGCTTTCTTT; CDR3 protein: CAISDGGGLNTEAFF
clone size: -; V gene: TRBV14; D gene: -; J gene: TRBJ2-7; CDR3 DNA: TGTGCCAGCAGCCAAGCGACTGGCTATCCGCCCTACGAGCAGTACTTC; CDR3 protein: CASSQATGYPPYEQYF
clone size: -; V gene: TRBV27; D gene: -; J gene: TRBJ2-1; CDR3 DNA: TGTGCCAGCAGTTTGGACGGTTACAATGAGCAGTTCTTC; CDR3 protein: CASSLDGYNEQFF
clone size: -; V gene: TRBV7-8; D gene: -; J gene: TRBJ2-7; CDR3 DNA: TGTGCCAGCAGCACAGGGCGGACCCCCGGCTACGAGCAGTACTTC; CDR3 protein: CASSTGRTPGYEQYF
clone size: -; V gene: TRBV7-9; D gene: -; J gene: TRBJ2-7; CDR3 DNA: TGTGCCAGCAGCTTAGTTTTGGAAAACAACGAGCAGTACTTC; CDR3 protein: CASSLVLENNEQYF
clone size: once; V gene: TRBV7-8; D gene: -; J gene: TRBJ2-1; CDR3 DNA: TGTGCCAGCAGTAGAGTCCACAGGATCAATGAGCAGTTCTTC; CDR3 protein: CASSRVHRINEQFF
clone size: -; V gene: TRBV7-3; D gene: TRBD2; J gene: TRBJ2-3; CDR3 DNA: TGTGCCAGCAGCTTAGGAGTGGACCCGCGGGGGACAGATACGCAGTATTTT; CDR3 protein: CASSLGVDPRGTDTQYF
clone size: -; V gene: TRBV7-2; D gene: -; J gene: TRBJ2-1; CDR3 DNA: TGTGCCAGCAGCTTCGAAGGGAATGAGCAGTTCTTC; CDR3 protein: CASSFEGNEQFF